The rows below give T cell receptor beta chains drawn from one sample of a study of T cell responses to AZD1222 COVID-19 vaccine. TCRdb's table, derived via immunoSEQ multiplex PCR, lists solely in-frame clones and lacks some. This table has 90,000 to 130,000 clones, 70% to 90% appearing once. The input for sequencing was peripheral blood, taken on day 0 of AZD1222 vaccination. The source is an adult in good health. CDR3s include the opening cysteine and the closing phenylalanine or tryptophan.

V gene: TRBV11-1; CDR3 protein: CASSLVPQSQETQYF
V gene: TRBV15; CDR3 protein: CATSRVQAGNIQYF
V gene: TRBV2; CDR3 protein: CASSGDRGLRPQHF
V gene: TRBV7-6; CDR3 protein: CASSLAGSSYEQYF
V gene: TRBV5-1; CDR3 protein: CASSLQGVTGNTIYF
V gene: TRBV5-1; CDR3 protein: CASRLTSGMETQYF
V gene: TRBV19; CDR3 protein: CASSTGLAGGPGEQYF
V gene: TRBV4-2; CDR3 protein: CASSQDRRTSYGYTF
V gene: TRBV4-3; CDR3 protein: CASSQDGDISGNTIYF
V gene: TRBV28; CDR3 protein: CASRPGTGGYTF
V gene: TRBV3-1/TRBV3-2; CDR3 protein: CASSQGGQGREAFF
V gene: TRBV3-1/TRBV3-2; CDR3 protein: CASSRGTVGNTIYF
V gene: TRBV25-1; CDR3 protein: CASSDRGGSSYNEQFF
V gene: TRBV2; CDR3 protein: CASSADRPSTDTQYF
V gene: TRBV11-1; CDR3 protein: CASSFGLAGGTEQFF
V gene: TRBV7-3; CDR3 protein: CASSPSHASTDTQYF
V gene: TRBV5-1; CDR3 protein: CASSLAKSDSYNEQFF
V gene: TRBV28; CDR3 protein: CITGASNQPQHF
V gene: TRBV18; CDR3 protein: CASSPGQGGYTF
V gene: TRBV24-1; CDR3 protein: CATSSGDSNQPQHF
V gene: TRBV29-1; CDR3 protein: CSVEEGGSYNEQFF
V gene: TRBV6-6; CDR3 protein: CASSYVQGYGYTF
V gene: TRBV6-5; CDR3 protein: CASSYSGQGNYGYTF
V gene: TRBV29-1; CDR3 protein: CSVEGTADNYGYTF
V gene: TRBV19; CDR3 protein: CASSPTGATNEKLFF
V gene: TRBV7-2; CDR3 protein: CASSLAPGSRSGNTIYF
V gene: TRBV5-4; CDR3 protein: CASNMGGSGANVLTF
V gene: TRBV28; CDR3 protein: CASSINQGAYNGYTF
V gene: TRBV14; CDR3 protein: CASSQAGGWAEAFF
V gene: TRBV3-1/TRBV3-2; CDR3 protein: CASTPASRVNTEAFF
V gene: TRBV29-1; CDR3 protein: CSVYNEQFF
V gene: TRBV12-5; CDR3 protein: CASGFGHGSSYEQYF
V gene: TRBV11-3; CDR3 protein: CASSPSSGRQTQYF
V gene: TRBV5-1; CDR3 protein: CASSLAMGTDTQYF
V gene: TRBV4-2; CDR3 protein: CASSQDRGVAGRGETQYF
V gene: TRBV6-6; CDR3 protein: CASSQTRLEQYF
V gene: TRBV5-6; CDR3 protein: CASSFENQGWYGYTF
V gene: TRBV20-1; CDR3 protein: CIVKGEQYF
V gene: TRBV7-4; CDR3 protein: CASSPRDRHFSNQPQHF
V gene: TRBV27; CDR3 protein: CASSPGQGPEQPQHF
V gene: TRBV28; CDR3 protein: CASSIRSSYNSPLHF
V gene: TRBV3-1/TRBV3-2; CDR3 protein: CASSQEVSAAEQYF
V gene: TRBV5-1; CDR3 protein: CASSWGTAGELFF
V gene: TRBV3-1/TRBV3-2; CDR3 protein: CASSPSNYGYTF
V gene: TRBV12-3/TRBV12-4; CDR3 protein: CASSATGGSGYTF
V gene: TRBV14; CDR3 protein: CASSQGTYDNSPLHF
V gene: TRBV19; CDR3 protein: CASSIGSGMRGEAFF
V gene: TRBV5-1; CDR3 protein: CASSFGQGEFF
V gene: TRBV28; CDR3 protein: CASSLLQREKLFF
V gene: TRBV7-3; CDR3 protein: CASSSTGYNEQFF